This T cell receptor beta chain was recovered during a study of PD-1 blockade in classical Hodgkin lymphoma. The study's findings and limits: Healthy donors were reported to have higher baseline TCR diversity than newly diagnosed patients. Newly diagnosed and completely responding patients shared comparable baseline diversity.

This clone turned up a few times. Its antigen is undetermined. V was shortened by 5 bases and J by 0 bases, with 6 bases between the two germline ends. The V gene's germline CDR1 is MDHEN and CDR2 SYDVKM. This CDR3 is 13 amino acids long. All the patients suffered relapse after autologous stem cell transplantation, and brentuximab vedotin exposure differed. Best response was recorded as complete response, partial response or progressive disease. Sequencing used immunoSEQ multiplex PCR; TCRdb keeps in-frame clones, though not all of them. The profile shows about 20,000 clones, roughly 80% of them singletons.

The source was peripheral blood mononuclear cells (PBMCs), collected at baseline. The chain combines TRBV28 with TRBJ2-3; D remains unclear. The clonotype was recovered from a human donor with classical Hodgkin lymphoma. CDR3 bases: TGTGCCAGCAGTCTTGACAGCACAGATACGCAGTATTTT. Its translation: CASSLDSTDTQYF.